These 11 T cell receptor beta chains came from one sample sequenced in a study of glioma-infiltrating T cells after dendritic cell vaccination. Method: immunoSEQ multiplex PCR; TCRdb's copy keeps in-frame clones and lacks some. The sample gives roughly 550 clones, 75% to 85% of which show up once; 10% is in the top ten. The source was tumor tissue, collected before dendritic cell vaccination. The receptors originated from a human donor with glioblastoma.

The chain uses TRBV6-6 and TRBJ2-7; maybe TRBD2 (6 bases). Germline CDR1 and CDR2: MNHNY and SVGAGI (reference sequence). The CDR3 loop spans 15 amino acids. Trimming pared 0 bases from V and 4 bases from J, leaving 13 bases between. CDR3 in amino acids: CASSYSIGSKYEQYF. The CDR3 region has the DNA TGTGCCAGCAGTTACTCGATCGGGAGCAAGTACGAGCAGTACTTC.

The chain couples TRBV23-1 to TRBJ2-7, with 11 bases that match TRBD2. TRBV23-1 has ORF status, its function being uncertain. V was pared by 4 bases and J by 0 bases, with 11 bases of the junction left unmatched. There are 18 residues in the CDR3. CDR3 in amino acids: CASSPRLAGGYYSYEQYF. CDR3 nucleotide sequence: TGCGCCAGCAGTCCCCGGCTAGCGGGAGGCTATTACTCCTACGAGCAGTACTTC.

The gene calls are TRBV7-9 and TRBJ2-5; no definite D call. CDR1 is SEHNR and CDR2 is FQNEAQ in the germline V gene (reference sequence). CDR3 size: 15 residues. Trimming cost V 6 bases and J 4 bases, with 18 bases left between them. This CDR3 reads CASSGLVVGPETQYF. In DNA form, the CDR3 reads TGTGCCAGCAGTGGGTTGGTTGTTGGGCCAGAGACCCAGTACTTC. Drawing the rest from reference TRBV7-9 and TRBJ2-5, the complete variable domain is DTGVSQNPRHKITKRGQNVTFRCDPISEHNRLYWYRQTLGQGPEFLTYFQNEAQLEKSRLLSDRFSAERPKGSFSTLEIQRTEQGDSAMYLCASSGLVVGPETQYFGPGTRLLVL.

The chain carries TRBV21-1 and TRBJ2-4; the table calls TRBD2, which could not be checked here. TRBV21-1 is a pseudogene locus. There are 17 residues in the CDR3. CDR3 amino acids: CASRGKLATARKNIQYF. Here the CDR3 DNA reads TGTGCCAGCAGGGGGAAGCTAGCTACAGCAAGAAAAAACATTCAGTACTTC.

This CDR3 is CASSTAELNTGELFF. CDR3 in DNA: TGTGCCAGTAGTACCGCTGAGCTGAACACCGGGGAGCTGTTTTTT. The chain couples TRBV19 to TRBJ2-2, with D uncertain. The CDR3 loop spans 15 amino acids. V was cut by 4 bases and J by 1 base, with 10 bases left in between. Germline CDR1 and CDR2: LNHDA and SQIVND (reference sequence). The full variable domain, in which reference TRBV19 and TRBJ2-2 provide the parts outside the CDR3, is DGGITQSPKYLFRKEGQNVTLSCEQNLNHDAMYWYRQDPGQGLRLIYYSQIVNDFQKGDIAEGYSVSREKKESFPLTVTSAQKNPTAFYLCASSTAELNTGELFFGEGSRLTVL.

V usage is TRBV30 and J usage is TRBJ2-1; possibly TRBD2 for D (5 bases). Trimming took 4 bases from V and 8 from J, leaving 21 bases between them. Looked up from germline, CDR1 is GTSNPN and CDR2 is SVGIG (reference sequence). The CDR3 length is 15 residues. CDR3 residues: CAWTARGLGLDEQFF. The CDR3 region has the DNA TGTGCCTGGACCGCCCGAGGGCTAGGGCTCGATGAGCAGTTCTTC.

The chain is built from TRBV7-8 and TRBJ1-2; D remains ambiguous. The germline CDR1 and CDR2 sequences are SGHVS and FQNEAQ. V was pared by 5 bases and J by 5 bases, with 15 bases between. The CDR3 is made up of 14 amino acids. The CDR3: CASSTYAQAYGYTF. The CDR3 region has the DNA TGTGCCAGCAGCACCTACGCCCAGGCTTATGGCTACACCTTC.

The rearrangement links TRBV7-2 to TRBJ1-2; TRBD1 might be the D (6 bases). The V gene lost 0 bases and the J gene lost 4 bases, with 15 bases spanning the gap. CDR1 and CDR2 (germline): SGHTA, FQGNSA. The CDR3 totals 16 residues. The CDR3 loop reads CASSLAGTQTGYGYTF. The DNA of the CDR3 is TGTGCCAGCAGCTTAGCCGGGACACAGACGGGCTATGGCTACACCTTC. The full variable domain, its missing parts supplied by reference TRBV7-2 and TRBJ1-2, is GAGVSQSPSNKVTEKGKDVELRCDPISGHTALYWYRQSLGQGLEFLIYFQGNSAPDKSGLPSDRFSAERTGGSVSTLTIQRTQQEDSAVYLCASSLAGTQTGYGYTFGSGTRLTVV.

CDR3 in amino acids: CASSVSGTSNTGELFF. CDR3 DNA sequence: TGTGCCAGCAGCGTCTCCGGGACTTCGAACACCGGGGAGCTGTTTTTT. The chain joins TRBV9 to TRBJ2-2, with a possible D match to TRBD2 (6 bases). The CDR3 contains 16 residues. Germline V gene data show CDR1 as SGDLS and CDR2 as YYNGEE. V dropped 2 bases and J dropped 0 bases, with 11 bases sitting between them. The variable domain in full, completed from reference TRBV9 and TRBJ2-2, reads DSGVTQTPKHLITATGQRVTLRCSPRSGDLSVYWYQQSLDQGLQFLIQYYNGEERAKGNILERFSAQQFPDLHSELNLSSLELGDSALYFCASSVSGTSNTGELFFGEGSRLTVL.

This clone appeared a single time. The rearrangement joins TRBV5-6 to TRBJ1-3; D gene uncertain. V shed 6 bases and J shed 1 base, with 8 bases lying between them. Germline V gene lookup returns CDR1 SGHDT and CDR2 YYEEEE. This CDR3 is built from 13 residues. CDR3 loop: CASNWRSGNTIYF. The CDR3 nucleotides read TGTGCCAGCAATTGGAGGTCTGGAAACACCATATATTTT.

The genes are TRBV4-3 and TRBJ1-2; D call uncertain. The V gene lost 5 bases and the J gene lost 4 bases, with 17 bases spanning the gap. CDR1 and CDR2 from the germline V gene are LGHNA and YSLEER. The CDR3 is 15 residues long. CDR3 bases: TGCGCCAGCAGCACTCAAACCATATCCGGCTATGGCTACACCTTC. Its translation: CASSTQTISGYGYTF.